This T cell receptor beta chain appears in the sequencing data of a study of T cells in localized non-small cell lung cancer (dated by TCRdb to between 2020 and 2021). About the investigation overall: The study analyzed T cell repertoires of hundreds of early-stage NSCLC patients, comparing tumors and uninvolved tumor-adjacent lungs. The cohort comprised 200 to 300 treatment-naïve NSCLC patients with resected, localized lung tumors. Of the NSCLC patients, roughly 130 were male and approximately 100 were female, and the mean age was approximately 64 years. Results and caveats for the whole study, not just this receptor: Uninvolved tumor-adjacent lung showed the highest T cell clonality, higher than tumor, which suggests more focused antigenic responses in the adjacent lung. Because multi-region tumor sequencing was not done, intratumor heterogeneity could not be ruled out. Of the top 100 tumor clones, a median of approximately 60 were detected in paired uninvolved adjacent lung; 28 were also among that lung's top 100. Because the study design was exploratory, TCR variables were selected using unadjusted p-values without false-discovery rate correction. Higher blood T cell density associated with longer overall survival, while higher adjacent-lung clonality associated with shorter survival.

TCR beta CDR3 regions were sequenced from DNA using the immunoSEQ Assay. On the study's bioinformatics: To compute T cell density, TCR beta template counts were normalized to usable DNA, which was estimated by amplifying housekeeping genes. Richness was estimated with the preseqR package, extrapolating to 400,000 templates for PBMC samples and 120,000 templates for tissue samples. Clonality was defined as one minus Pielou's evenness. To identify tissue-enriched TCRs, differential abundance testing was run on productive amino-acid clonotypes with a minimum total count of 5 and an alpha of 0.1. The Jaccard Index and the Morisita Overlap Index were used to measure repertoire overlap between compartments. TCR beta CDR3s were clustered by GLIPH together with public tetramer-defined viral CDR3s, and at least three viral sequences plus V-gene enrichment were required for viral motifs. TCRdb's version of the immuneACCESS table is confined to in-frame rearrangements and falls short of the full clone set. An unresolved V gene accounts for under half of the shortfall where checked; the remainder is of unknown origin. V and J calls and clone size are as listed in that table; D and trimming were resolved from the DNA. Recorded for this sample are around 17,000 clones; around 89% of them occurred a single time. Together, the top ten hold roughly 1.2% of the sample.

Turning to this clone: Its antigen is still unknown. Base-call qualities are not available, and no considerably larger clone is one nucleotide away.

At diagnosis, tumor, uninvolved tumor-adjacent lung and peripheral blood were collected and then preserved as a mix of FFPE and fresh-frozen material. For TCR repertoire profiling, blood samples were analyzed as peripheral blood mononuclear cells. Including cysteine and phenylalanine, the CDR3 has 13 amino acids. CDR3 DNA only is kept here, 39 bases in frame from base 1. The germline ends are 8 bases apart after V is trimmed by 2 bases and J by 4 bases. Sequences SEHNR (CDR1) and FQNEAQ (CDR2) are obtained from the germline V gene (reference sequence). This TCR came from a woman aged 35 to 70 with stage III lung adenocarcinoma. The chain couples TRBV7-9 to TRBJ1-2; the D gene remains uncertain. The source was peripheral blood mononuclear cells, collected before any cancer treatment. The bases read TGTGCCAGCAGCTTAAATGCGGCCTATGGCTACACCTTC. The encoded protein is CASSLNAAYGYTF.